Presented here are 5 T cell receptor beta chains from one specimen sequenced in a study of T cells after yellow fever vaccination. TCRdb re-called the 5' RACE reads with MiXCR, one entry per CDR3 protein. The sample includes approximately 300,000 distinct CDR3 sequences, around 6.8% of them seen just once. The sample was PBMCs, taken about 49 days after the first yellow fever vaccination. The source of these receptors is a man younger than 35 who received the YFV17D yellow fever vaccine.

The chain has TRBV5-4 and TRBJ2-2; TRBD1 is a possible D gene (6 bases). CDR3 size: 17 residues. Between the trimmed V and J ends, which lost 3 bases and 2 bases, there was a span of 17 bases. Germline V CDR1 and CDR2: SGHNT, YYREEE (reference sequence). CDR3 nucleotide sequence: TGTGCCAGCAGCTCCGGACAGAGCCCTACCAACACCGGGGAGCTGTTTTTT. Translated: CASSSGQSPTNTGELFF.

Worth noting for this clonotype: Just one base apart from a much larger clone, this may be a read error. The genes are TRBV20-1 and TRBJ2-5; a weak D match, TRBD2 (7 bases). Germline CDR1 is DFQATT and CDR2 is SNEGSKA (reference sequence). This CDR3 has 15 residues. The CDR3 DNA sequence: TGCGGTGCTAGAGAAAACCCGGGGGGCGGAGAGACCCAGTACTTC. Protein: CGARENPGGGETQYF.

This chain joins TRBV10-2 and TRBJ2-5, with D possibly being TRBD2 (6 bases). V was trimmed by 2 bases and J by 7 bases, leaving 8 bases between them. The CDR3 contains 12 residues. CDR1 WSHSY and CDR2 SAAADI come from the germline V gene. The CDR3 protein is CASSENGGTQYF. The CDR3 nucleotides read TGCGCCAGCAGTGAGAACGGGGGGACCCAGTACTTC.

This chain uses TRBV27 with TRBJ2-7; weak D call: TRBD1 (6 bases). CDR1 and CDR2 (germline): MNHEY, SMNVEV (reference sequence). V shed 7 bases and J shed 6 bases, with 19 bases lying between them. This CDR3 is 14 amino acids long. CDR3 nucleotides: TGTGCCAGCAAAAATGGGGGACACCCATTCGAGCAGTACTTC. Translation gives CASKNGGHPFEQYF.

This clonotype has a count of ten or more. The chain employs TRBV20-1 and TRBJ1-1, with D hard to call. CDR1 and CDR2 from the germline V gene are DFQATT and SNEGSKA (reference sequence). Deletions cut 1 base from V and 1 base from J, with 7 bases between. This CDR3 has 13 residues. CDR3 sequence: CSARGNPNTEAFF. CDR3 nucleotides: TGCAGTGCTAGAGGGAACCCGAACACTGAAGCTTTCTTT.